The sequence of this T cell receptor (beta chain) was determined in a study of OX40 agonist ivuxolimab in advanced cancers. Describing the broader study: Ivuxolimab was a fully human IgG2 agonistic monoclonal antibody targeting the costimulatory receptor OX40 (CD134). A male proportion of about 79% and a mean age of 60 years, ranging from about 23 to 90, were recorded for the dose-escalation cohort. Among the roughly 50 dose-escalation patients, about 19 had hepatocellular carcinoma, roughly 15 melanoma, 9 renal cell carcinoma and 9 head and neck cancer. The purpose of peripheral TCRbeta sequencing was to test whether ivuxolimab changed TCR sequence diversity and led to clonal T-cell expansion. Partial responses occurred in three dose-escalation patients, of whom one had hepatocellular carcinoma and two had cutaneous melanoma. The monotherapy dose-escalation portion (N = 52 patients) of the phase I ivuxolimab trial is reported in the paper. Intravenous ivuxolimab was administered to patients every 2 weeks at six dose levels: 0.01, 0.1, 0.3, 1.5, 3 and 10 mg/kg. Patients were allowed to have had prior anti-PD-1, anti-PD-L1 or anti-CTLA-4 therapy, and around 40% of the dose-escalation patients had previously received checkpoint inhibitors. Study-level results and caveats: Which antigens the clonally expanded peripheral T cells were specific for was not determined. In the 0.1-3.0 mg/kg groups, partial responders had among the lowest normalized peripheral clonal expansion, particularly in CD8+ T cells. After ivuxolimab, more expanded clones were found on average in CD8+ T cells than in CD4+ T cells. Low levels of normalized T-cell clonal expansion were also seen in some patients who did not respond. At doses of 0.1 to 3.0 mg/kg, clonal expansion of both CD4+ and CD8+ T cells in blood was seen between baseline and week 6.

This clone was seen a few times. The antigen it binds to is not known. No clone much larger than this one lies a single base away; base qualities are absent. Patients with a history of autoimmune disease or receiving systemic immunosuppression were excluded from the trial. Peripheral blood for TCR sequencing was collected from all dose cohorts at baseline, on cycle 4 day 1, and on cycle 7 day 1. The samples were taken from a phase I, first-in-human, multicenter, open-label dose-escalation trial of ivuxolimab. The trial enrolled adults with locally advanced or metastatic head and neck squamous cell, hepatocellular, melanoma or renal cell carcinoma. Before TCR sequencing, CD4+ T cells and CD8+ T cells from peripheral blood were sorted into separate populations. CDR1 is given as SGHTA and CDR2 as FQGNSA, both from the germline V gene. V is cut by 1 base and J by 2 bases, and the space between the germline ends is 7 bases. CDR3 length: 14 amino acids, cysteine to phenylalanine. The only DNA kept is the CDR3, 42 bases in frame from the first base.

Genomic DNA was isolated from the sorted cells so that the TCRbeta CDR3 region could be sequenced. The immunoSEQ Assay was used to sequence the TCRbeta CDR3 regions. Not all clones reach the TCRdb copy of this immuneACCESS table, which keeps in-frame sequences only. Checked studies attribute under half of the gap to unresolved V genes and leave the rest unexplained. Here the sample has some 30,000 clones; approximately 80% occur a single time. The ten largest clones capture about 19% of the sample. Sequenced here: CD4+ or CD8+ T cells sorted from blood, sampled in a trial of the OX40 agonist ivuxolimab. The rearrangement joined TRBV7-2 to TRBJ2-3, with the D gene uncertain. This clonotype was obtained from an adult with an advanced solid tumor such as melanoma, head and neck, liver or kidney cancer. Read as DNA, the sequence is TGTGCCAGCAGCTTAGGAACCCCCACAGATACGCAGTATTTT. The translation is CASSLGTPTDTQYF.